This T cell receptor (beta chain) was sequenced for a study of regulatory T cells in long-lasting Graves disease. Time point described: newly diagnosed GD, antithyroid drugs for less than 3 months. RNA from PBMCs was the source of the TCR library. HTBI primers from iRepertoire and Arm-PCR of CDR3 regions yielded the TCR beta libraries. MiXCR, applied by TCRdb to the multiplex PCR reads, yields one record per CDR3 protein. The profile shows approximately 300,000 distinct CDR3 sequences, over 15% of them singletons. Germline CDR1 and CDR2: MDHEN and SYDVKM. Trimming removed 2 bases at V and 2 bases at J, with 7 bases between. CDR3 size: 14 residues.

The specimen was peripheral blood mononuclear cells (PBMCs), collected at new diagnosis, from a patient treated with antithyroid drugs. This chain connects TRBV28 to TRBJ1-5, with D uncertain. This TCR was recovered from a female donor with Graves disease. CDR3 sequence reads: CASSLGQRNQPQHF. Here the CDR3 DNA reads TGTGCCAGCAGTTTAGGGCAGCGCAATCAGCCCCAGCATTTT.